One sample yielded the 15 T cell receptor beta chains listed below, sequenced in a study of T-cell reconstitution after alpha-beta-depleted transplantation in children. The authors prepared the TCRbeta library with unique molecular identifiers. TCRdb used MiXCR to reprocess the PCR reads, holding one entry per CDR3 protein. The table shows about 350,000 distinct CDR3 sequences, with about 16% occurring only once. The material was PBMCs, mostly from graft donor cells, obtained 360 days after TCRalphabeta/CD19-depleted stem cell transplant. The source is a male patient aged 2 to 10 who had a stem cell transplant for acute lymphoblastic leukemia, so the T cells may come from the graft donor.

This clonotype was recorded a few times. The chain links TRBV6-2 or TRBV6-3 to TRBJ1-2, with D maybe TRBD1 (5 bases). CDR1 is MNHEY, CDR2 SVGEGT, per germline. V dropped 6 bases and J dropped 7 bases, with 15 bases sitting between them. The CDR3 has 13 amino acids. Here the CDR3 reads CASSRARESGYTF. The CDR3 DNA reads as TGTGCCAGCAGCCGCGCCAGGGAGAGTGGCTACACCTTC.

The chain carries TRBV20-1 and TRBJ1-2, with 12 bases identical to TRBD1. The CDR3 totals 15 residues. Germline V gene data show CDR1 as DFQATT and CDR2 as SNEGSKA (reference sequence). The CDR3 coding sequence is TGCAGCGGAAATGGGGGACAGGGGGCTTACTATGGCTACACCTTC. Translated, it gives CSGNGGQGAYYGYTF.

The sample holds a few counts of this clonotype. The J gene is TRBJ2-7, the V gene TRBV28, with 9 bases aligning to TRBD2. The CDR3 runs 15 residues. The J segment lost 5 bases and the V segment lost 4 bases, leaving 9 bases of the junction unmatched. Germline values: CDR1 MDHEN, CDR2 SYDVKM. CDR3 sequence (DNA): TGTGCCAGCAGTTCACGACGGGGCGGGAGGGACGAGCAGTACTTC. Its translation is CASSSRRGGRDEQYF.

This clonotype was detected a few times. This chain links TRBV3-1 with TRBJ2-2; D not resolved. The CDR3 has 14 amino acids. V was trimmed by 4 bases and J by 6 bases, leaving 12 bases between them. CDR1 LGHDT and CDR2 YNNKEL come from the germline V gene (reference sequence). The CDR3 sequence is CASSLRVGAGELFF. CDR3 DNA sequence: TGTGCCAGCAGCCTTAGGGTAGGAGCCGGGGAGCTGTTTTTT.

The CDR3 sequence is CASSQRTSAADTQYF. The CDR3 bases are TGCGCCAGCAGCCAGAGGACTAGCGCTGCGGATACGCAGTATTTT. The chain is built from TRBV5-1 and TRBJ2-3; 9 positions agree with TRBD2. The J segment lost 6 bases and the V segment lost 4 bases, leaving 9 bases of the junction unmatched. Germline V gives CDR1 SGHRS, CDR2 YFSETQ. This CDR3 has 15 amino acids.

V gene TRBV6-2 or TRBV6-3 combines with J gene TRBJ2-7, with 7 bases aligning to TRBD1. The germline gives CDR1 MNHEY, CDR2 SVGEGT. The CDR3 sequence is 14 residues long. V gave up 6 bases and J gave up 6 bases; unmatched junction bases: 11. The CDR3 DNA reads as TGTGCCAGCAGGACCCGGGACAGACTAAGCGAGCAGTACTTC. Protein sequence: CASRTRDRLSEQYF.

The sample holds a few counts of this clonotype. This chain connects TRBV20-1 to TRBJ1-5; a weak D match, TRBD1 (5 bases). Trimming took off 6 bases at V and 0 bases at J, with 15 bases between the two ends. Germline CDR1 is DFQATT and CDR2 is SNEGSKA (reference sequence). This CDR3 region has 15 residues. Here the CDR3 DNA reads TGCAGTGCCACCGACAGTGCTAATAGCAATCAGCCCCAGCATTTT. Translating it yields CSATDSANSNQPQHF.

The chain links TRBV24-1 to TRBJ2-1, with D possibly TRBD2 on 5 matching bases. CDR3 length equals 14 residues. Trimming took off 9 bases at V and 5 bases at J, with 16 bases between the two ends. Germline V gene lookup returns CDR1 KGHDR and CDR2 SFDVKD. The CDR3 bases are TGTGCCACCGGGTCGTGGGAGCTTAACAATGAGCAGTTCTTC. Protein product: CATGSWELNNEQFF.

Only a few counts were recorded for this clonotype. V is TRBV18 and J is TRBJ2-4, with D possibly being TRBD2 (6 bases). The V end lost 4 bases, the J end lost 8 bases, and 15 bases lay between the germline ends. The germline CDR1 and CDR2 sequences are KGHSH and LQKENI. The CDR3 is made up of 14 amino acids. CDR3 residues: CASSQTPGGDIQYF. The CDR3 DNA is TGTGCCAGCTCACAGACCCCAGGCGGGGACATTCAGTACTTC.

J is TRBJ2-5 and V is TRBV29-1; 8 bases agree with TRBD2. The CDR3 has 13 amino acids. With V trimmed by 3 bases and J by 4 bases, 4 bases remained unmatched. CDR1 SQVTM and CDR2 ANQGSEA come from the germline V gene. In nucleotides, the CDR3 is TGCAGCGTTGATGGCGGGGGGCGAGAGACCCAGTACTTC. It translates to CSVDGGGRETQYF.

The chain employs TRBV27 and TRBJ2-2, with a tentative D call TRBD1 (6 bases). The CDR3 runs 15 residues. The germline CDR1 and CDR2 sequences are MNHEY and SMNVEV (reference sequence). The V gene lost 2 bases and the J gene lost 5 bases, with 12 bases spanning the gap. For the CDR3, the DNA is TGTGCCAGCAGTTTAACAGGGCTTCAAACCGGGGAGCTGTTTTTT. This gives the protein CASSLTGLQTGELFF.

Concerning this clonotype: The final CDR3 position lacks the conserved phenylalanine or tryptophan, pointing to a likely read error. The DNA for the CDR3 is TGTGCCAGCAGCTCCGGGACGGATAGCAATCAGCCCCAGCATTCT. This gives the protein CASSSGTDSNQPQHS. J is TRBJ1-5 and V is TRBV4-2; maybe TRBD1 (5 bases). CDR1 and CDR2 from the germline V gene are LGHNA and YNFKEQ. V lost 5 bases and J 0 bases, leaving 11 bases between the germline ends. The length of the CDR3 is 15 residues.

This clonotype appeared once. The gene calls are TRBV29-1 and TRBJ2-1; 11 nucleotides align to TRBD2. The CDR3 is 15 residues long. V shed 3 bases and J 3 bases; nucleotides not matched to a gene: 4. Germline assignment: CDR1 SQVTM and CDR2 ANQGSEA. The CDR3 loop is CSVDQGLAVYNEQFF. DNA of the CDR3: TGCAGCGTTGACCAGGGACTAGCGGTCTACAATGAGCAGTTCTTC.

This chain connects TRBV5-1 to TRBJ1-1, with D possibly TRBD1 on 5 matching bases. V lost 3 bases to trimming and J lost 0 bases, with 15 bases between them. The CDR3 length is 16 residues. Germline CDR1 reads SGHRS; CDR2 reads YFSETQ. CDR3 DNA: TGCGCCAGCAGCTCTCGACAGCAAACCATGAACACTGAAGCTTTCTTT. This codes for CASSSRQQTMNTEAFF.

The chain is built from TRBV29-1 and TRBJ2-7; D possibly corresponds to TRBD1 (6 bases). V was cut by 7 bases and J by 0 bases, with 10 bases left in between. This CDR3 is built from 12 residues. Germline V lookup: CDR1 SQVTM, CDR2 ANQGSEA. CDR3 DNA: TGCAGCGCCGCGGACAGCTCCTACGAGCAGTACTTC. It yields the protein CSAADSSYEQYF.